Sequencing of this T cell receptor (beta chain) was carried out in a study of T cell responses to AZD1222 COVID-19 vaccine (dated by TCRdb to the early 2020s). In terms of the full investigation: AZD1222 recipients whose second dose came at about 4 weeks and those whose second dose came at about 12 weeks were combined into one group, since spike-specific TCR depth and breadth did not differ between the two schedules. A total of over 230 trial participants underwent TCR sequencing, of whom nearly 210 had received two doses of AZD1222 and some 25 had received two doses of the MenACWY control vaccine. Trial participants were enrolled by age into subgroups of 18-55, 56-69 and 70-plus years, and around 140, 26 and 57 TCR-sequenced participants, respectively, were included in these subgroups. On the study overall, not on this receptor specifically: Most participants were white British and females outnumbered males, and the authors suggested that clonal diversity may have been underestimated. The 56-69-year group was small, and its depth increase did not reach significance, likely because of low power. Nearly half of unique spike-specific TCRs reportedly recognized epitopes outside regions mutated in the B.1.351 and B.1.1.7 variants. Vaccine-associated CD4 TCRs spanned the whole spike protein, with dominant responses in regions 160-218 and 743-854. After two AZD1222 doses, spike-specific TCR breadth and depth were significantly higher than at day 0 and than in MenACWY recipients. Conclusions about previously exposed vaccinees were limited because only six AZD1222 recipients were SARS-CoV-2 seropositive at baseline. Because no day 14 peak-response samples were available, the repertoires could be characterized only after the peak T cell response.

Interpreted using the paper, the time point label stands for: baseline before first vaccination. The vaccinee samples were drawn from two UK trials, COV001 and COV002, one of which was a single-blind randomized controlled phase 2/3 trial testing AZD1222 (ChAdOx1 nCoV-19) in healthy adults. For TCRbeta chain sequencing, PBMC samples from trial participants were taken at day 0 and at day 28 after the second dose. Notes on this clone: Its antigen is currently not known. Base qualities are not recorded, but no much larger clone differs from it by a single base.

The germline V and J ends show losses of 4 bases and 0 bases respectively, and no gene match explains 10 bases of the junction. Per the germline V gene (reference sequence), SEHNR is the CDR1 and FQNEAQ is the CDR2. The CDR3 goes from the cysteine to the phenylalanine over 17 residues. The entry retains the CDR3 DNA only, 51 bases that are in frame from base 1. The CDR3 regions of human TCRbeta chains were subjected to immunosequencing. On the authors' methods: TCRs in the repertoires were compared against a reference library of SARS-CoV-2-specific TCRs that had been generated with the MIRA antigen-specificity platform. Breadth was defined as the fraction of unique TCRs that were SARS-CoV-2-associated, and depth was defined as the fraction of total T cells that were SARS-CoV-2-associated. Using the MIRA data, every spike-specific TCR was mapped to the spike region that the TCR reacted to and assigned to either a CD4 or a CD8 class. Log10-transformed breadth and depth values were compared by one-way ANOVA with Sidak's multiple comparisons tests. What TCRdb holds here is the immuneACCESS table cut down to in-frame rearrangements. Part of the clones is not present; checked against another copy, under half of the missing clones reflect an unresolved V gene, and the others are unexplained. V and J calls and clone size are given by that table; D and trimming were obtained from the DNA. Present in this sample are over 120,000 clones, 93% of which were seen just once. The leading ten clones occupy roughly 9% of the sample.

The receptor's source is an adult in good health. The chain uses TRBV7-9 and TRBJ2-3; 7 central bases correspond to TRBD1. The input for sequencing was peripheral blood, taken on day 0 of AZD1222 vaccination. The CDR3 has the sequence CASSSLSKDRSTDTQYF. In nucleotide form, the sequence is TGTGCCAGCAGCTCCCTATCGAAGGACAGGAGCACAGATACGCAGTATTTT.